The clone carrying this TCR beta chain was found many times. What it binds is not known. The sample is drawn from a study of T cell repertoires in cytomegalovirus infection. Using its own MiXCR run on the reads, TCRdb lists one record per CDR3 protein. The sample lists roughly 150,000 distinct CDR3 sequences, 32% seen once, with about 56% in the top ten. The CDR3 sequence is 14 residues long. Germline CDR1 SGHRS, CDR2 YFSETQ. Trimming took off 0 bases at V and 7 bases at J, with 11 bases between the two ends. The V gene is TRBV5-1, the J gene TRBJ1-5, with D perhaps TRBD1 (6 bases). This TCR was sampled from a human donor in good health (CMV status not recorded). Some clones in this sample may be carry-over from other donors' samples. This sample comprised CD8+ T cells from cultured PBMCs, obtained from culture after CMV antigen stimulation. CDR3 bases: TGCGCCAGCAGCTTGGAAGGGGGAGGACAGCCCCAGCATTTT. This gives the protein CASSLEGGGQPQHF.